The source of this T cell receptor (beta chain) is a study of OX40 agonist ivuxolimab in advanced cancers. About this clone itself: As yet, its antigen is unknown.

Study-level points and caveats: The mean number of expanded clones was higher in CD8+ T cells than in CD4+.

Method: immunoSEQ multiplex PCR; TCRdb's copy keeps in-frame clones and lacks some. The top ten hold over 0.3% of the sample, which has about 100,000 clones, 90% seen once. CDR1 and CDR2 (germline): GTSNPN, SVGIG (reference sequence). V shed 1 base and J shed 0 bases, with 12 bases lying between them. The CDR3 covers 15 residues. The TCR originated in an adult with an advanced solid tumor such as melanoma, head and neck, liver or kidney cancer. The source was CD4+ or CD8+ T cells sorted from blood, collected in a trial of the OX40 agonist ivuxolimab. The J gene is TRBJ1-2, the V gene TRBV30, with unresolved D. CDR3 in amino acids: CAWSGWRATNYGYTF. CDR3 coding DNA: TGTGCCTGGAGTGGGTGGCGGGCAACTAACTATGGCTACACCTTC. The full variable domain, with the rest looked up from reference TRBV30 and TRBJ1-2, is SQTIHQWPATLVQPVGSPLSLECTVEGTSNPNLYWYRQAAGRGLQLLFYSVGIGQISSEVPQNLSASRPQDRQFILSSKKLLLSDSGFYLCAWSGWRATNYGYTFGSGTRLTVV.